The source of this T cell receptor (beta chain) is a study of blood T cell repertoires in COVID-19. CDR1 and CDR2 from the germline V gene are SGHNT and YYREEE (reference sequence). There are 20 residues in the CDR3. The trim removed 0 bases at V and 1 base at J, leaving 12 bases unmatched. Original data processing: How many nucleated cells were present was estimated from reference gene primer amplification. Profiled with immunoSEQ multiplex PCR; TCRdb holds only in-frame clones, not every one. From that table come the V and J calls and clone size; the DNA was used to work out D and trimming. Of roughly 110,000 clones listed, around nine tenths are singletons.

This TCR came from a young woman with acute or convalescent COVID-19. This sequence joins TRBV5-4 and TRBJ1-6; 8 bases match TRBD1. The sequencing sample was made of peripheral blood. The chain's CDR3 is CASSLEVGRGRISYNSPLHF. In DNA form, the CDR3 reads TGTGCCAGCAGCTTGGAAGTGGGCAGGGGGCGAATTTCCTATAATTCACCCCTCCACTTT.